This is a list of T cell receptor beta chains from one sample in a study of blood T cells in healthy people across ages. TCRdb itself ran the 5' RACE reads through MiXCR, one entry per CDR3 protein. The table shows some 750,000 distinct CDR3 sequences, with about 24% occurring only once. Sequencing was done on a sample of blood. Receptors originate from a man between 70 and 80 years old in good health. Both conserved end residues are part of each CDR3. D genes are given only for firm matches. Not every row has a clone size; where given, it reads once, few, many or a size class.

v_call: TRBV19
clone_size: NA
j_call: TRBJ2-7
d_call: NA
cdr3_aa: CASSNRASSYEQYF
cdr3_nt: TGTGCCAGTAGTAACCGGGCCAGCTCCTACGAGCAGTACTTC

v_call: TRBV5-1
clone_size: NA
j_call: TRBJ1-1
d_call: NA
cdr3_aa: CASSLEGPEHTEAFF
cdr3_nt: TGCGCCAGCAGCTTGGAGGGGCCCGAACACACTGAAGCTTTCTTT

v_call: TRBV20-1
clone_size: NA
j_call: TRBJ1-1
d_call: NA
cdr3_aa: CGARTAGLILGEAFF
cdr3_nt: TGCGGGGCCAGGACAGCGGGGTTAATCTTGGGTGAAGCTTTCTTT

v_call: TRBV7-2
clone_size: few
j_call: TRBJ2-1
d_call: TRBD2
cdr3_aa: CASSLRLAGGEQFF
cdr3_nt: TGTGCCAGCAGCTTAAGACTAGCGGGGGGAGAGCAGTTCTTC

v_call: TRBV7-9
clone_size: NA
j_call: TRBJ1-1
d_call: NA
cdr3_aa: CASNQRGGGTEAFF
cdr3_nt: TGTGCCAGCAACCAACGCGGGGGGGGAACTGAAGCTTTCTTT

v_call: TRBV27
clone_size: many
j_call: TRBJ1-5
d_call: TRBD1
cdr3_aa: CASGTGGQPQHF
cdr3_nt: TGTGCCAGTGGGACAGGGGGTCAGCCCCAGCATTTT

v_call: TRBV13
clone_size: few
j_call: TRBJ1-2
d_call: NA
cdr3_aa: CASSVQGGRDYGYTF
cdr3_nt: TGTGCCAGCAGCGTACAGGGAGGACGGGACTATGGCTACACCTTC

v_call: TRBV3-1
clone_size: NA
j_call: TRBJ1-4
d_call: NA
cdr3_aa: CASSQAGGSVKLFF
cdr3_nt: TGTGCCAGCAGCCAAGCGGGCGGGAGTGTAAAACTGTTTTTT

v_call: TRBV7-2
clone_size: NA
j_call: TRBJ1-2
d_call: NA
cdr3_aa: CASSLFYAGGNYGYTF
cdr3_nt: TGTGCCAGCAGCTTGTTTTATGCTGGGGGAAACTATGGCTACACCTTC

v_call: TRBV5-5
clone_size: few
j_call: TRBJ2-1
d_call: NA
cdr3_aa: CASSPPGQLSYNEQFF
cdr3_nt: TGTGCCAGCAGCCCCCCGGGACAACTCTCCTACAATGAGCAGTTCTTC

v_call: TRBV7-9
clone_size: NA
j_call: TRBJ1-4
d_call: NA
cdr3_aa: CASSYADRWATNEKLFF
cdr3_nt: TGTGCCAGCAGCTACGCCGACCGGTGGGCTACTAATGAAAAACTGTTTTTT

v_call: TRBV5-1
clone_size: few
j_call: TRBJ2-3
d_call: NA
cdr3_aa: CASSFRSVIDTQYF
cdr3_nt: TGCGCCAGCAGCTTCAGGAGCGTAATAGATACGCAGTATTTT

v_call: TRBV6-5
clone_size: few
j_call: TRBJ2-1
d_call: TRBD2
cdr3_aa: CASSYFQGLGYHEQFF
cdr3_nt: TGTGCCAGCAGTTACTTTCAGGGACTAGGGTACCATGAGCAGTTCTTC

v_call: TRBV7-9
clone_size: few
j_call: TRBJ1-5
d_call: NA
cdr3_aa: CASSSAGTNYFSNQPQHF
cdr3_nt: TGTGCCAGCAGCTCTGCCGGGACAAACTACTTTAGCAATCAGCCCCAGCATTTT

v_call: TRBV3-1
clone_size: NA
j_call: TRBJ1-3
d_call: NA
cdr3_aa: CASSREGRNGNTIYF
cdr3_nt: TGTGCCAGCAGCCGGGAGGGCCGGAACGGAAACACCATATATTTT

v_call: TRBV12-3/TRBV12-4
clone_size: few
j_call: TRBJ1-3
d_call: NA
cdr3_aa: CASSLTGVPPGNTIYF
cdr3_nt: TGTGCCAGCAGTTTAACGGGCGTCCCGCCCGGAAACACCATATATTTT

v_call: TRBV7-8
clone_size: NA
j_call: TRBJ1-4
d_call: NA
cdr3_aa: CASSPGIDEKLFF
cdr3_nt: TGTGCCAGCAGCCCAGGGATAGATGAAAAACTGTTTTTT

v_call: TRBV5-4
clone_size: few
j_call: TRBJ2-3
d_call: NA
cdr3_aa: CASSLELAYPDTQYF
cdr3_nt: TGTGCCAGCAGCTTGGAGCTAGCGTACCCAGATACGCAGTATTTT